This T cell receptor (beta chain) was identified in a study of response to subunit inactivated influenza vaccine. This CDR3 comprises 16 residues. With 4 bases clipped from V and 2 bases from J, the junction kept 4 bases outside the gene matches. Germline V gene sequence: CDR1 KGHDR, CDR2 SFDVKD. Via MiXCR, TCRdb re-called the RT-PCR reads, giving one row per CDR3 protein. This repertoire shows about 170,000 distinct CDR3 sequences, about 12% found once; its top ten account for around 32%. This clonotype was counted a few times. These data also featured in a second study, about T cells expressing NK-cell markers. From that study: Template switching by 5'RACE with UMIs generated the TCR beta cDNA. The study sequenced eight donors, seven HCMV-seropositive and one seronegative. Dominant NKG2C+ clonotypes were found to form roughly 1.0-7.0% of CD8+ T cells in several donors.

This sequence originates from a man aged 45-60 years who received an inactivated influenza vaccine. The sequencing used CD8+ T cells sorted from PBMCs, collected roughly 13 days after vaccination. J is TRBJ2-3 and V is TRBV24-1; 11 nucleotides align to TRBD2. The CDR3 sequence: CATSEATSGNTDTQYF. CDR3 DNA sequence: TGTGCCACCAGTGAAGCGACTAGCGGGAACACAGATACGCAGTATTTT.